This T cell receptor (beta chain) was sequenced in a study of blood T cells in healthy people across ages. This clonotype was counted only a few times. With a J-beta primer mix and a sample-barcoded 5' primer, a second PCR ran about 7 to 12 cycles. TCRdb re-analysed the 5' RACE reads in MiXCR, keeping a single row per CDR3 protein. Among fewer than 700,000 distinct CDR3 sequences listed, around 41% were seen once. The sample taken for sequencing was blood. The TCR was taken from an elderly man in good health.

CDR3 residues: CSAEEGLAGIYEQYF. In DNA, the CDR3 is TGCAGTGCTGAAGAGGGACTAGCGGGAATCTACGAGCAGTACTTC. J is TRBJ2-7 and V is TRBV20-1; the match to TRBD2 covers 13 bases. V was clipped by 5 bases and J by 3 bases; unmatched bases: 7. CDR1 is DFQATT and CDR2 is SNEGSKA in the germline V gene (reference sequence). The CDR3 is 15 residues long.